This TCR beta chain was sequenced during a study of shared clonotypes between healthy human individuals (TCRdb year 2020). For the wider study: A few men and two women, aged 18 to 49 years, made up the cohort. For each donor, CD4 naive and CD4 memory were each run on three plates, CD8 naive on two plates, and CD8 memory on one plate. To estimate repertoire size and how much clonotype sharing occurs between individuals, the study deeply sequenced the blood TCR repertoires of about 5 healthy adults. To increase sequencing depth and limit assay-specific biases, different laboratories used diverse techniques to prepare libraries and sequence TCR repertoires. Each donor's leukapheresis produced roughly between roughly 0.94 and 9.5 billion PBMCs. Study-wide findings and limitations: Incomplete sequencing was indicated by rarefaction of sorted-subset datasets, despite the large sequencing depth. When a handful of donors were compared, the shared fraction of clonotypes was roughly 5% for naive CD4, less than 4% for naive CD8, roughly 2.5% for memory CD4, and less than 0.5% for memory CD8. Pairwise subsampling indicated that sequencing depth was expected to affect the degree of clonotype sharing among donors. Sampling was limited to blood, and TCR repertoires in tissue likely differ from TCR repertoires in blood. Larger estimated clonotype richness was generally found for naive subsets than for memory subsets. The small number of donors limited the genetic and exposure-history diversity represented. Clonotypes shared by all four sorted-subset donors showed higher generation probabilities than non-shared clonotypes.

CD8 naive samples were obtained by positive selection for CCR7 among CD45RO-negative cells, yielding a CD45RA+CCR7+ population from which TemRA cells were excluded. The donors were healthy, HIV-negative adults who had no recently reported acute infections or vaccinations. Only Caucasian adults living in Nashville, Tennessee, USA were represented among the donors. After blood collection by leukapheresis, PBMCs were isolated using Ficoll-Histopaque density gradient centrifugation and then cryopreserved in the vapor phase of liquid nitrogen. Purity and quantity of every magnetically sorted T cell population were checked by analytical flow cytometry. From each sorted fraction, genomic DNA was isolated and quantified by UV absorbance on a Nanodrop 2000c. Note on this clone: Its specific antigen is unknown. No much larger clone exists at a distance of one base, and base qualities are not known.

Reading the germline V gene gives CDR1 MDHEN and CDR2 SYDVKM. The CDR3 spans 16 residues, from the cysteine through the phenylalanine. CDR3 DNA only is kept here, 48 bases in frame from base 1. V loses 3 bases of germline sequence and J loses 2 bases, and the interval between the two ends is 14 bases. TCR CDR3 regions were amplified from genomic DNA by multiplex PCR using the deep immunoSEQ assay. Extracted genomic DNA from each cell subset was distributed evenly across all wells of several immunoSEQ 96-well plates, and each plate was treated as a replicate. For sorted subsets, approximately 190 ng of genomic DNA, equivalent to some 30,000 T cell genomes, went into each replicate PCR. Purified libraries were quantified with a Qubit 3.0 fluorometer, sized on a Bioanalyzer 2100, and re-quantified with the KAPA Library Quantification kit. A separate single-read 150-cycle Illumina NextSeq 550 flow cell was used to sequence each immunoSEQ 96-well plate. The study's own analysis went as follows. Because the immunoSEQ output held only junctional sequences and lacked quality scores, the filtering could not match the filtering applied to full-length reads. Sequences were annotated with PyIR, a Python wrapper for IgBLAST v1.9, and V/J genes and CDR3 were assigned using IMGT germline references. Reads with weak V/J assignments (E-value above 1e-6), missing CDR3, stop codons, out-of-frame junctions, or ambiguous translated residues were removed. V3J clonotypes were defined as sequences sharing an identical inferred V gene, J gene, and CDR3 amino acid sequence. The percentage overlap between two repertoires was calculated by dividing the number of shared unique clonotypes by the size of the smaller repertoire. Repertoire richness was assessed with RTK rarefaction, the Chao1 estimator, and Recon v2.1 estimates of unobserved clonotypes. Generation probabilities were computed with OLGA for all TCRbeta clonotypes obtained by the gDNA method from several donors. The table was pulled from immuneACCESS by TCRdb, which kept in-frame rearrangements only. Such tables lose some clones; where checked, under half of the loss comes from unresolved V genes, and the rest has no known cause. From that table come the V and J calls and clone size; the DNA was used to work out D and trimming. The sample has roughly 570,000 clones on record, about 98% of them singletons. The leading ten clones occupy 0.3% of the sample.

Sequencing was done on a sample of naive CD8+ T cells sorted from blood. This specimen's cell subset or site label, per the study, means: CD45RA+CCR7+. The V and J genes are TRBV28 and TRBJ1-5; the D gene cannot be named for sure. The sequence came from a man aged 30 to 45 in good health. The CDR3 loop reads CASSFPTGRRNQPQHF. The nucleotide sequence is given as TGTGCCAGCAGTTTCCCGACGGGTAGGCGCAATCAGCCCCAGCATTTT.